Below, one T cell receptor (beta chain) is given with its context. The data originate from a study of CD8+ T cells in alopecia areata. Noted treatment: oral pan-JAK inhibitor, 5-10 mg twice daily. The investigators collected lesional scalp punch biopsies and peripheral blood from alopecia areata patients. This CDR3 has 14 amino acids. Germline CDR1 reads SGHVS; CDR2 reads FQNEAQ. Extracted RNA was reverse transcribed, and the resulting cDNA served as sequencing template. Data came from immunoSEQ multiplex PCR; TCRdb stores just in-frame clones and leaves some out. The sample comprises 7,000 or so clones, 60% to 65% of which are singletons, and approximately 13% rests with the top ten.

The sample consisted of skin, taken at week 4, from a patient treated with tofacitinib. The chain combines TRBV7-8 with TRBJ2-5, with 7 bases matching TRBD2. The closer fit of TRBJ2-7 to the DNA end suggests the J call may be wrong. The receptor's source is a human donor with alopecia areata. The CDR3 DNA is TGTGCCAGCAGCCCTCGAGCGGGAATGGACGAGCAGTACTTC. Its protein is CASSPRAGMDEQYF.